The 18 T cell receptor beta chains below all came from one sample that was sequenced in a study of T-cell reconstitution after alpha-beta-depleted transplantation in children. Construction of the TCRbeta library involved unique molecular identifiers. TCRdb redid the calling of the PCR reads with MiXCR, one entry per CDR3 protein. This table has 450,000 to 600,000 distinct CDR3 sequences, under 15% appearing once. The source material was PBMCs, mostly from graft donor cells, sampled 360 days after TCRalphabeta/CD19-depleted stem cell transplant. The receptors come from a male patient younger than 18 who had a stem cell transplant for acute myeloid leukemia, so the T cells may come from the graft donor.

The chain is built from TRBV7-6 and TRBJ2-1; tentatively, D is TRBD2 (6 bases). Germline CDR1 reads SGHVS; CDR2 reads FNYEAQ. V was shortened by 2 bases and J by 4 bases, with 21 bases between the two germline ends. CDR3 length: 18 residues. For the CDR3, the DNA is TGTGCCAGCAGCTTAAGGCTTTCTAGCGCGAGTTATTACAATGAGCAGTTCTTC. It codes for CASSLRLSSASYYNEQFF.

This clonotype was picked up many times. The chain carries TRBV28 and TRBJ1-3; tentative D call: TRBD1 (6 bases). CDR1 and CDR2 from the germline V gene are MDHEN and SYDVKM. V lost 2 bases and J lost 3, with 8 bases in between. This CDR3 comprises 14 residues. CDR3 bases: TGTGCCAGCAGTTTACGAGGGGGTGGAAACACCATATATTTT. The encoded protein is CASSLRGGGNTIYF.

This clonotype has more than one count but fewer than ten. V is TRBV6-5 and J is TRBJ2-2, with D perhaps matching TRBD1 (6 bases). The CDR3 runs 17 residues. Germline CDR1 is MNHEY and CDR2 is SVGAGI. The V end lost 0 bases, the J end lost 1 base, and 12 bases lay between the germline ends. The CDR3 region is CASSYSEGHLNTGELFF. CDR3 in DNA: TGTGCCAGCAGTTACTCCGAGGGACATCTGAACACCGGGGAGCTGTTTTTT.

The table lists this clonotype with a few counts. V usage is TRBV15 and J usage is TRBJ2-2; TRBD2 aligns across 9 bases. Germline V gene sequence: CDR1 LNHNV, CDR2 YYDKDF (reference sequence). The CDR3 totals 16 residues. Trimming removed 4 bases from V and 4 bases from J; junction bases left unmatched: 7. CDR3 protein: CATSKAGGLVTGELFF. The CDR3 DNA reads TGTGCCACCAGCAAGGCGGGGGGGTTAGTCACCGGGGAGCTGTTTTTT.

A note on this clonotype: The junction shows a germline mismatch at one end, possibly a read error. The V gene is TRBV12-3 or TRBV12-4, the J gene TRBJ2-3; D is perhaps TRBD1 (6 bases). The CDR3 consists of 15 residues. Here the CDR3 reads CASSLAGASIDTQYF. The CDR3 region has the DNA TGTGCCAGCAGTTTAGCGGGGGCTAGCATAGATACGCAGTATTTT.

The chain couples TRBV29-1 to TRBJ2-2; D is undetermined. Germline-derived CDR1 and CDR2 are SQVTM and ANQGSEA. The V end was cut by 4 bases, the J end by 6 bases, with 12 bases between. The CDR3 loop spans 13 amino acids. The CDR3 nucleotides are TGCAGCGTTGGGACCCATATGGCCGGGGAGCTGTTTTTT. Translating it yields CSVGTHMAGELFF.

This clonotype was found many times. The chain has TRBV24-1 and TRBJ2-6; D not resolved. The CDR3 has 15 amino acids. V gave up 4 bases and J gave up 0 bases, with 6 bases separating them. The germline V gene has CDR1 KGHDR and CDR2 SFDVKD. CDR3 in DNA: TGTGCCACCAGTGACTGGGGCTCTGGGGCCAACGTCCTGACTTTC. This sequence encodes CATSDWGSGANVLTF.

The V call is TRBV7-9, the J call TRBJ1-4; D is unresolved. Trimming stripped 8 bases from V and 3 bases from J, with 10 bases between. CDR1 SEHNR and CDR2 FQNEAQ come from the germline V gene (reference sequence). CDR3 size: 13 residues. CDR3 nucleotide sequence: TGTGCCAGCCTCCCCGGACCTAATGAAAAACTGTTTTTT. It codes for CASLPGPNEKLFF. Together with reference TRBV7-9 and TRBJ1-4, the CDR3 gives the full variable domain: DTGVSQNPRHKITKRGQNVTFRCDPISEHNRLYWYRQTLGQGPEFLTYFQNEAQLEKSRLLSDRFSAERPKGSFSTLEIQRTEQGDSAMYLCASLPGPNEKLFFGSGTQLSVL.

The V gene is TRBV2, the J gene TRBJ2-3; weak D call: TRBD1 (5 bases). Per the germline V gene, CDR1 is SNHLY and CDR2 is FYNNEI. V lost 7 bases and J lost 0, with 11 bases in between. This CDR3 has 14 residues. The CDR3 DNA reads TGTGCCAGCACCAGAGCAGGGAGCACAGATACGCAGTATTTT. Protein product: CASTRAGSTDTQYF.

The chain couples TRBV24-1 to TRBJ2-7; D not resolved. V dropped 7 bases and J dropped 1 base, with 10 bases sitting between them. CDR3 length: 13 residues. CDR1 is KGHDR, CDR2 SFDVKD, per germline. The CDR3 sequence: CATSPDGSYEQYF. The DNA for the CDR3 is TGTGCCACCAGCCCCGACGGATCCTACGAGCAGTACTTC.

The chain employs TRBV11-2 and TRBJ2-4; 9 bases are shared with TRBD1. This CDR3 contains 18 residues. Germline CDR1 SGHAT, CDR2 FQNNGV. V was pared by 3 bases and J by 7 bases, with 16 bases of the junction left unmatched. Written as DNA, the CDR3 is TGTGCCAGCAGCTTCCTTAGGGACAGGGTCCGGAAATCGAACATTCAGTACTTC. Protein sequence: CASSFLRDRVRKSNIQYF.

This chain connects TRBV28 to TRBJ2-1, with D possibly matching TRBD2 (6 bases). V dropped 0 bases and J dropped 3 bases, with 12 bases sitting between them. Germline V gives CDR1 MDHEN, CDR2 SYDVKM. This CDR3 has 16 amino acids. CDR3 loop: CASSLWTGRLYNEQFF. The CDR3 coding sequence is TGTGCCAGCAGTTTATGGACCGGGAGACTCTACAATGAGCAGTTCTTC.

This rearrangement joins TRBV29-1 to TRBJ1-4; D perhaps matches TRBD1 (6 bases). The CDR3 is 12 residues long. V gave up 7 bases and J gave up 4 bases, with 10 bases separating them. Germline CDR1 reads SQVTM; CDR2 reads ANQGSEA. CDR3: CSAWGRNEKLFF. Written as DNA, the CDR3 is TGCAGCGCTTGGGGGCGTAATGAAAAACTGTTTTTT.

The chain has TRBV29-1 and TRBJ2-7; 7 bases agree with TRBD1. Germline values: CDR1 SQVTM, CDR2 ANQGSEA. The trim removed 7 bases at V and 2 bases at J, leaving 8 bases unmatched. The CDR3 is made up of 13 amino acids. CDR3 DNA sequence: TGCAGCGCTGGGACAGCAGCCGCCTACGAGCAGTACTTC. Translating gives CSAGTAAAYEQYF.

J is TRBJ2-7 and V is TRBV20-1; 14 bases map to TRBD2. The V gene's germline CDR1 is DFQATT and CDR2 SNEGSKA (reference sequence). V shed 6 bases, J shed 6 bases, and the junction held 19 bases outside the gene matches. The CDR3 is made up of 18 amino acids. The CDR3: CSARRLSGLAGVRGEQYF. The CDR3 DNA is TGCAGTGCCAGAAGGTTGTCGGGACTAGCGGGAGTTCGCGGCGAGCAGTACTTC.

This clonotype was seen more than once but under ten times. V is TRBV7-2 and J is TRBJ2-1; D remains ambiguous. Trimming stripped 5 bases from V and 5 bases from J, with 10 bases between. Germline V CDR1 and CDR2: SGHTA, FQGNSA. CDR3 length equals 13 residues. CDR3 nucleotides: TGTGCCAGCAGCCCTCCGGGCCACAATGAGCAGTTCTTC. As protein: CASSPPGHNEQFF.

V is TRBV27 and J is TRBJ2-5; the D gene is possibly TRBD1 (5 bases). The CDR3 length is 17 residues. V dropped 5 bases and J dropped 0 bases, with 19 bases sitting between them. Germline assignment: CDR1 MNHEY and CDR2 SMNVEV (reference sequence). CDR3 nucleotides: TGTGCCAGCAGTCGCTGGGGCGGCCATATGTACCAAGAGACCCAGTACTTC. Protein: CASSRWGGHMYQETQYF.

V usage is TRBV5-5 and J usage is TRBJ2-1; TRBD2 matches 9 bases. Germline lookup yields CDR1 SGHKS and CDR2 YYEKEE (reference sequence). After removal of 6 bases from V and 8 bases from J, the junction contained 6 bases not matched to a gene. The CDR3 extends over 13 amino acids. CDR3 region: CASTRTSVDEQFF. DNA of the CDR3: TGTGCCAGCACCAGGACTAGCGTAGATGAGCAGTTCTTC.